What follows are 7 T cell receptor beta chains derived from one specimen sequenced in a study of T cells in Graves' hyperthyroidism and ophthalmopathy. Amplified TCR beta CDR3 regions came from RNA transcripts. An initial round of RT-PCR targeting the TCR CDR3 relied on the HTBI primer set. MiXCR was run by TCRdb on the multiplex PCR reads, yielding one entry per CDR3 protein. The table has 93,000 or so distinct CDR3 sequences, 40% to 50% seen once. The sequenced material came from blood. The receptors stem from a man aged 35 to 55 with Graves' hyperthyroidism.

The V call is TRBV7-8, the J call TRBJ2-7, with unresolved D. The length of the CDR3 is 14 residues. Germline lookup yields CDR1 SGHVS and CDR2 FQNEAQ. Trimming left V 1 base short and J 5 bases short, with 12 bases between. CDR3 in amino acids: CASSLVASSHEQYF. CDR3 coding DNA: TGTGCCAGCAGCTTAGTAGCTTCTTCCCACGAGCAGTACTTC.

The rearrangement uses TRBV12-3 or TRBV12-4 and TRBJ2-7, with 8 bases identical to TRBD2. This CDR3 contains 17 residues. With 6 bases clipped from V and 3 bases from J, the junction kept 16 bases outside the gene matches. In nucleotides, the CDR3 is TGTGCCAGCAGCCTCGGGACTAGGGGGGGCGAGAGCTACGAGCAGTACTTC. Protein: CASSLGTRGGESYEQYF.

This clonotype was recorded many times. As DNA, the CDR3 is TGTGCCAGCAGTGATGTAGGCTCTGGGGCCAACGTCCTGACTTTC. Protein product: CASSDVGSGANVLTF. V is TRBV25-1 and J is TRBJ2-6, with D unclear. Germline V gene sequence: CDR1 MGHDK, CDR2 SYGVNS. Trimming removed 3 bases from V and 0 bases from J, with 6 bases in between. The CDR3 length is 15 residues. Complete variable domain (other parts from reference TRBV25-1 and TRBJ2-6): EADIYQTPRYLVIGTGKKITLECSQTMGHDKMYWYQQDPGMELHLIHYSYGVNSTEKGDLSSESTVSRIRTEHFPLTLESARPSHTSQYLCASSDVGSGANVLTFGAGSRLTVL.

This clonotype has ten or more counts. The chain is built from TRBV20-1 and TRBJ1-3, with a possible D match to TRBD1 (5 bases). This CDR3 is 15 amino acids long. Germline V gives CDR1 DFQATT, CDR2 SNEGSKA (reference sequence). V shed 3 bases and J shed 4 bases, with 16 bases lying between them. CDR3 DNA sequence: TGCAGTGCTAGGCGTTGGGAGGGGAAGGGAAACACCATATATTTT. Amino acid sequence: CSARRWEGKGNTIYF.

In this sample, this clonotype turned up many times. The rearrangement uses TRBV19 and TRBJ2-6, with 10 bases identical to TRBD2. J was trimmed by 0 bases and V by 4 bases; bases with no gene match: 12. Germline assignment: CDR1 LNHDA and CDR2 SQIVND (reference sequence). The CDR3 spans 20 residues. The DNA of the CDR3 is TGTGCCAGTAGTAGGACCCATCTAGCGGGAGACCCCTCTGGGGCCAACGTCCTGACTTTC. Amino acid sequence: CASSRTHLAGDPSGANVLTF.

At least ten counts were recorded for this clonotype. In DNA form, the CDR3 reads TGTGCCAGCAGCTTACAAGCGGACAAATATGGCTACACCTTC. Translation gives CASSLQADKYGYTF. The chain couples TRBV7-9 to TRBJ1-2; maybe TRBD1 (5 bases). Trimming left V 2 bases short and J 5 bases short, with 12 bases between. The V gene's germline CDR1 is SEHNR and CDR2 FQNEAQ (reference sequence). The CDR3 consists of 14 residues.

This clonotype was seen repeatedly, ten times or more. This chain uses TRBV20-1 with TRBJ2-5; D perhaps matches TRBD1 (7 bases). V lost 4 bases and J lost 2, with 20 bases in between. The CDR3 covers 16 residues. CDR1 and CDR2 from the germline V gene are DFQATT and SNEGSKA (reference sequence). CDR3 amino acids: CSATPSRGTAQETQYF. CDR3 DNA: TGCAGTGCTACCCCTTCACGCGGGACAGCACAAGAGACCCAGTACTTC.